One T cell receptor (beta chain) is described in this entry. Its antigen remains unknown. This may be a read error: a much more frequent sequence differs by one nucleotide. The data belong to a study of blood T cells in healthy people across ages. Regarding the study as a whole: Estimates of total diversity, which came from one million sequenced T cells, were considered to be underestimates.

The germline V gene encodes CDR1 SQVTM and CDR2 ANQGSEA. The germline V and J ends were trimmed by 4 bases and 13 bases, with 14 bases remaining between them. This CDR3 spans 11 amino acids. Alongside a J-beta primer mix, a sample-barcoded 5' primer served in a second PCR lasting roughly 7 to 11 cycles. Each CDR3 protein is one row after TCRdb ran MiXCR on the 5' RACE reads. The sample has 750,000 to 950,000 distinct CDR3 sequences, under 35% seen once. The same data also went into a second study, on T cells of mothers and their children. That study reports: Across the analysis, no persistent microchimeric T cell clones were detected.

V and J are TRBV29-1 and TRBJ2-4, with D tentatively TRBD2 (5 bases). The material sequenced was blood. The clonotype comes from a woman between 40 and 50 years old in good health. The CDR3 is CSVVLAKEQYF. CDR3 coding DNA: TGCAGCGTTGTCCTAGCTAAGGAGCAGTACTTC.